A single sample is the source of the 28 T cell receptor beta chains below, sequenced in a study of spatial heterogeneity in lung cancer. TCRdb re-called the 5' RACE reads with MiXCR, one entry per CDR3 protein. There are roughly 10,000 distinct CDR3 sequences in the sample; about 23% occur only once, and roughly 3.8% lies in the top ten. Sample time point: blood at routine non-recurrence follow-up after resection. The sample here was PBMCs, taken at follow-up. These TCRs come from a female donor with early-stage non-small cell lung cancer.

This clonotype was detected only a few times. The gene calls are TRBV6-5 and TRBJ2-5; D could derive from TRBD1 or TRBD2 (5 bases each). There are 12 residues in the CDR3. Germline CDR1 reads MNHEY; CDR2 reads SVGAGI. The ends were cut back, 9 bases at V and 4 bases at J, with 12 bases in the middle. In DNA, the CDR3 is TGTGCCAGTACCCCTGGGGGAGAGACCCAGTACTTC. Translated: CASTPGGETQYF.

This clonotype is a singleton in its sample. V is TRBV7-8 and J is TRBJ2-1; 13 bases are shared with TRBD2. V shed 5 bases, J shed 2 bases, and the junction held 3 bases outside the gene matches. The CDR3 is 16 amino acids. In germline, CDR1 is SGHVS, CDR2 FQNEAQ. CDR3 nucleotides: TGTGCCAGCAGCCAGGGGACTAGCGGGACCTACAATGAGCAGTTCTTC. Translated, it gives CASSQGTSGTYNEQFF.

The rearrangement links TRBV7-2 to TRBJ2-1; TRBD2 might be the D (5 bases). V lost 5 bases and J lost 3, with 14 bases in between. The CDR3 runs to 15 residues. Germline values: CDR1 SGHTA, CDR2 FQGNSA. This CDR3 is CASSLSGTRYNEQFF. As DNA, the CDR3 is TGTGCCAGCAGCCTGAGCGGAACCCGCTACAATGAGCAGTTCTTC.

By share of the sample, this clonotype is medium-sized. This chain connects TRBV2 to TRBJ2-2; maybe TRBD2 (5 bases). This CDR3 spans 13 amino acids. Germline CDR1 SNHLY, CDR2 FYNNEI. V was trimmed by 6 bases and J by 5 bases, leaving 10 bases between them. In DNA, the CDR3 is TGTGCCAGCAGGCCGGGCGGGACCGGGGAGCTGTTTTTT. Protein sequence: CASRPGGTGELFF.

The rearrangement joins TRBV29-1 to TRBJ2-5, with 13 bases identical to TRBD2. The V segment lost 7 bases and the J segment 1 base; nucleotides outside the gene matches: 3. Germline-derived CDR1 and CDR2 are SQVTM and ANQGSEA. CDR3 length: 14 residues. The CDR3 region has the DNA TGCAGCGCTGGGACTAGCGGGGCCCAAGAGACCCAGTACTTC. It translates to CSAGTSGAQETQYF.

This rearrangement joins TRBV7-2 to TRBJ2-3; maybe TRBD2 (6 bases). V was trimmed by 5 bases and J by 6 bases, leaving 12 bases between them. Germline values: CDR1 SGHTA, CDR2 FQGNSA. This CDR3 is 13 amino acids long. Here the CDR3 DNA reads TGTGCCAGCAGCACTGGGGCGGGGGATACGCAGTATTTT. It codes for CASSTGAGDTQYF.

This clonotype is labeled medium-sized (0.01 to 0.1%). This chain uses TRBV9 with TRBJ2-3; D unresolved. Germline V CDR1 and CDR2: SGDLS, YYNGEE. The CDR3 totals 13 residues. V gave up 1 base and J gave up 4 bases, with 7 bases separating them. Here the CDR3 DNA reads TGTGCCAGCAGCGTAACCTGGTCAGATACGCAGTATTTT. Encoded protein: CASSVTWSDTQYF. The full variable domain, with the rest looked up from reference TRBV9 and TRBJ2-3, is DSGVTQTPKHLITATGQRVTLRCSPRSGDLSVYWYQQSLDQGLQFLIQYYNGEERAKGNILERFSAQQFPDLHSELNLSSLELGDSALYFCASSVTWSDTQYFGPGTRLTVL.

This clonotype counts as medium-sized. This rearrangement joins TRBV10-2 to TRBJ1-1; tentative D call: TRBD1 (6 bases). Germline CDR1 and CDR2: WSHSY and SAAADI. This CDR3 is built from 14 residues. Trimming cost V 4 bases and J 5 bases, with 14 bases left between them. The CDR3 nucleotides read TGCGCCAGCAGTGTAAACCCCAGGGGTACTGAAGCTTTCTTT. Residues: CASSVNPRGTEAFF.

V and J are TRBV4-3 and TRBJ1-1; D call uncertain. Trimming left V 1 base short and J 2 bases short, with 11 bases between. The CDR3 has 15 amino acids. The germline V gene has CDR1 LGHNA and CDR2 YSLEER. In DNA, the CDR3 is TGCGCCAGCAGCCAAGGCAAGAGGACCAACACTGAAGCTTTCTTT. It codes for CASSQGKRTNTEAFF.

V and J are TRBV6-2 or TRBV6-3 and TRBJ2-3, with a possible D match to TRBD2 (6 bases). The length of the CDR3 is 15 residues. Trimming left V 7 bases short and J 0 bases short, with 14 bases between. The germline gives CDR1 MNHEY, CDR2 SVGEGT. CDR3 DNA sequence: TGTGCCAGCACCCGACTAGTTGGTAGCACAGATACGCAGTATTTT. This codes for CASTRLVGSTDTQYF.

The chain recombines TRBV19 with TRBJ2-1, with 10 nucleotides matching TRBD2. The germline V gene has CDR1 LNHDA and CDR2 SQIVND (reference sequence). The CDR3 loop spans 16 amino acids. V lost 5 bases and J lost 5; bases outside the gene matches: 9. The CDR3 sequence: CASSPGTSVLNNEQFF. CDR3 nucleotide sequence: TGTGCCAGTAGTCCAGGGACTAGCGTGTTAAACAATGAGCAGTTCTTC.

The chain uses TRBV28 and TRBJ2-2; 9 bases are shared with TRBD2. Unmatched junction bases numbered 11, after V lost 6 bases and J lost 6 bases. CDR1 is MDHEN and CDR2 is SYDVKM in the germline V gene. The CDR3 covers 16 residues. CDR3 in amino acids: CASSRSLAGRSGELFF. CDR3 nucleotide sequence: TGTGCCAGCAGCCGGAGTCTAGCGGGAAGGTCCGGGGAGCTGTTTTTT.

By proportion, this clonotype is medium-sized (0.01 to 0.1%). The gene calls are TRBV4-3 and TRBJ2-1, with 7 nucleotides matching TRBD2. This CDR3 region has 17 residues. Germline trimming cut 1 base from V and 3 bases from J; bases unmatched to any gene: 9. Germline V gene sequence: CDR1 LGHNA, CDR2 YSLEER. CDR3 region: CASSQVGPSGSYNEQFF. The CDR3 nucleotides are TGCGCCAGCAGCCAAGTAGGCCCTAGCGGAAGCTACAATGAGCAGTTCTTC.

The J gene is TRBJ2-3, the V gene TRBV6-5; D uncertain. Deletions cut 8 bases from V and 2 bases from J, with 14 bases between. Germline CDR1 is MNHEY and CDR2 is SVGAGI. This CDR3 has 14 amino acids. The CDR3 reads CASSKLGNTDTQYF. CDR3 nucleotides: TGTGCCAGCTCAAAGCTGGGCAACACAGATACGCAGTATTTT.

A few counts support this clonotype. The chain recombines TRBV7-8 with TRBJ2-1, with D possibly TRBD1 on 6 matching bases. Looked up from germline, CDR1 is SGHVS and CDR2 is FQNEAQ. V was cut by 5 bases and J by 6 bases, with 11 bases left in between. The CDR3 totals 13 residues. CDR3 sequence reads: CASSPKGGNEQFF. CDR3 coding DNA: TGTGCCAGCAGCCCAAAAGGGGGCAATGAGCAGTTCTTC. Full variable domain (rest looked up from reference TRBV7-8 and TRBJ2-1): GAGVSQSPRYKVAKRGQDVALRCDPISGHVSLFWYQQALGQGPEFLTYFQNEAQLDKSGLPSDRFFAERPEGSVSTLKIQRTQQEDSAVYLCASSPKGGNEQFFGPGTRLTVL.

This clonotype was detected only a few times. The chain links TRBV6-1 to TRBJ1-2; D gene unclear. Germline CDR1 and CDR2: MNHNS and SASEGT. V was shortened by 3 bases and J by 4 bases, with 9 bases between the two germline ends. This CDR3 comprises 13 residues. This CDR3 is CASSEAVGYGYTF. The CDR3 DNA sequence: TGTGCCAGCAGTGAGGCGGTTGGCTATGGCTACACCTTC.

As to this clonotype: A much larger clone differs from this one at a single base, so this may be a read error. The V gene is TRBV4-3, the J gene TRBJ1-4, with D maybe TRBD1 (6 bases). V was cut by 1 base and J by 4 bases, with 19 bases left in between. CDR1 and CDR2 from the germline V gene are LGHNA and YSLEER. This CDR3 comprises 18 residues. In nucleotides, the CDR3 is TGCGCCAGCAGCCAAGTGGGGAGAAGAGGGGGGCTTAATGAAAAACTGTTTTTT. Its protein product is CASSQVGRRGGLNEKLFF.

This chain joins TRBV7-9 and TRBJ2-1, with TRBD2 matching 7 bases. This CDR3 is 16 amino acids long. Germline assignment: CDR1 SEHNR and CDR2 FQNEAQ (reference sequence). After removal of 5 bases from V and 6 bases from J, the junction contained 13 bases not matched to a gene. CDR3 sequence reads: CASSPSGGGPANEQFF. CDR3 coding DNA: TGTGCCAGCAGCCCCTCGGGCGGGGGACCTGCCAATGAGCAGTTCTTC.

This chain uses TRBV5-1 with TRBJ2-5; D is possibly TRBD1 or TRBD2 (6 bases each). Germline V gene sequence: CDR1 SGHRS, CDR2 YFSETQ. The CDR3 loop spans 13 amino acids. Trimming stripped 7 bases from V and 3 bases from J, with 13 bases between. CDR3 bases: TGCGCCAGCGGGGCGGGACACGAAGAGACCCAGTACTTC. As protein: CASGAGHEETQYF.

Only a few counts were recorded for this clonotype. The chain has TRBV19 and TRBJ2-1, with D perhaps TRBD2 (6 bases). This CDR3 region has 15 residues. The ends were cut back, 0 bases at V and 6 bases at J, with 12 bases in the middle. Per the germline V gene, CDR1 is LNHDA and CDR2 is SQIVND (reference sequence). The CDR3 region has the DNA TGTGCCAGTAGTATAGAGGGGGGACTGTTCAATGAGCAGTTCTTC. Its translation is CASSIEGGLFNEQFF.

This clonotype qualifies as medium-sized. This chain joins TRBV19 and TRBJ2-1; 8 bases map to TRBD2. V was pared by 7 bases and J by 8 bases, with 16 bases of the junction left unmatched. This CDR3 contains 16 residues. Germline V gives CDR1 LNHDA, CDR2 SQIVND (reference sequence). The CDR3 sequence is CASTPSGSLRGDEQFF. The DNA for the CDR3 is TGTGCCAGTACGCCCAGCGGGAGCCTCCGTGGGGATGAGCAGTTCTTC.

This rearrangement joins TRBV19 to TRBJ1-2; perhaps TRBD1 as D (5 bases). The CDR3 runs 16 residues. Trimming left V 4 bases short and J 4 bases short, with 19 bases between. CDR1 and CDR2 (germline): LNHDA, SQIVND (reference sequence). CDR3 nucleotide sequence: TGTGCCAGTAGTACGCTTTGGCAGGGAGGCTTCTATGGCTACACCTTC. Protein sequence: CASSTLWQGGFYGYTF.

This clonotype was detected once. This rearrangement joins TRBV28 to TRBJ2-1; no clear D gene. The germline V gene has CDR1 MDHEN and CDR2 SYDVKM. CDR3 size: 14 residues. V was pared by 7 bases and J by 10 bases, with 20 bases between. The CDR3: CASTSRPSTGEQFF. CDR3 in DNA: TGTGCCAGCACGTCTCGACCCTCTACTGGGGAGCAGTTCTTC.

This clonotype is categorized as medium-sized. The V gene is TRBV7-6, the J gene TRBJ2-7; TRBD2 matches at 8 bases. Germline V gives CDR1 SGHVS, CDR2 FNYEAQ. The CDR3 totals 17 residues. J was trimmed by 4 bases and V by 4 bases; bases with no gene match: 15. The CDR3 nucleotides are TGTGCCAGCAGCTCTCATAGCGGGGCCTCCACTAGTTACGAGCAGTACTTC. Translating gives CASSSHSGASTSYEQYF.

This clonotype is medium-sized (0.01 to 0.1%) within its sample. This chain joins TRBV7-3 and TRBJ2-7, with 8 bases lining up with TRBD2. Trimming removed 5 bases from V and 5 bases from J; junction bases left unmatched: 8. The CDR3 is 14 residues long. Per germline, CDR1 SGHTA and CDR2 FQGTGA. CDR3 nucleotide sequence: TGTGCCAGCAGCGAAAGGCGGGAGGCCGACGAGCAGTACTTC. This translates into CASSERREADEQYF. Full variable domain (rest looked up from reference TRBV7-3 and TRBJ2-7): GAGVSQTPSNKVTEKGKYVELRCDPISGHTALYWYRQSLGQGPEFLIYFQGTGAADDSGLPNDRFFAVRPEGSVSTLKIQRTERGDSAVYLCASSERREADEQYFGPGTRLTVT.

This clonotype is deemed medium-sized. The chain employs TRBV3-1 and TRBJ2-1; TRBD2 is a possible D gene (6 bases). V was cut by 1 base and J by 4 bases, with 17 bases left in between. The germline gives CDR1 LGHDT, CDR2 YNNKEL (reference sequence). The CDR3 is 17 amino acids. CDR3 DNA: TGTGCCAGCAGCCAAGGAAGAACGGGCGGGATTTACAATGAGCAGTTCTTC. Translating it yields CASSQGRTGGIYNEQFF.

The chain is built from TRBV7-2 and TRBJ2-4, with a tentative D call TRBD2 (6 bases). V lost 4 bases, J lost 6 bases, and 13 bases lay in between. Per germline, CDR1 SGHTA and CDR2 FQGNSA. The CDR3 is made up of 14 amino acids. In DNA, the CDR3 is TGTGCCAGCAGCTCCGGGACTGTCCCAAACATTCAGTACTTC. Its protein product is CASSSGTVPNIQYF.

This clonotype was observed a few times. The rearrangement uses TRBV5-1 and TRBJ1-6; the match to TRBD1 covers 7 bases. This CDR3 is 15 amino acids long. Trimming at V came to 4 bases and at J to 9 bases, leaving 10 bases not matched to a gene. CDR1 is SGHRS, CDR2 YFSETQ, per germline. In DNA form, the CDR3 reads TGCGCCAGCAGCCCAGGGACAGTCGGCAGTTCACCCCTCCACTTT. It is translated as CASSPGTVGSSPLHF. The full variable domain, in which reference TRBV5-1 and TRBJ1-6 provide the parts outside the CDR3, is KAGVTQTPRYLIKTRGQQVTLSCSPISGHRSVSWYQQTPGQGLQFLFEYFSETQRNKGNFPGRFSGRQFSNSRSEMNVSTLELGDSALYLCASSPGTVGSSPLHFGNGTRLTVT.